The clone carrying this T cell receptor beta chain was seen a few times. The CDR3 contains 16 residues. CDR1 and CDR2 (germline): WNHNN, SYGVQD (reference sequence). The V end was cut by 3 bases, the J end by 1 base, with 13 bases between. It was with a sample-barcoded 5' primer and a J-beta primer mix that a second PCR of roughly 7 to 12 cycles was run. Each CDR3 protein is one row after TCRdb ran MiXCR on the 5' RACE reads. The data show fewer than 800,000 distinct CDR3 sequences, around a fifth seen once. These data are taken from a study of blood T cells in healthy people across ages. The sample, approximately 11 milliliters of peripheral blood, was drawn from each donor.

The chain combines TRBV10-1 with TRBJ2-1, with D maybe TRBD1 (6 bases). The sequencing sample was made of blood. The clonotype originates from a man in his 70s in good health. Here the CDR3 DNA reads TGCGCCAGCAGTGAATTACAGGGTAAATCCTACAATGAGCAGTTCTTC. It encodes CASSELQGKSYNEQFF.